The source of this T cell receptor beta chain is a study of blood T cells in healthy people across ages. Study-level points and caveats: It was the long-lived donors that had more naive CD4+ cells and higher diversity than aged donors.

Next came a second PCR, run for about 6 to 11 cycles, which used a sample-barcoded 5' primer along with a J-beta primer mix. All samples gave at least 2.5 million CDR3-containing paired-end reads. TCRdb reprocessed the 5' RACE reads via MiXCR and lists one record per CDR3 protein. The sample has 700,000 to 900,000 distinct CDR3 sequences; about 53% are singletons. In the case of this clonotype: Antigen: not known.

The junction had 9 bases not matched to a gene; V was cut back by 4 bases and J by 4 bases. CDR1 is KGHDR and CDR2 is SFDVKD in the germline V gene. This CDR3 is 16 amino acids long. Donors were healthy Caucasian individuals from Russia aged about 6 to 90. The rearrangement uses TRBV24-1 and TRBJ2-5; 9 bases are shared with TRBD1. The sequence was collected from a man aged 80 or over in good health. Specimen: blood. CDR3 region: CATSDPGQGRGETQYF. As DNA, the CDR3 is TGTGCCACCAGTGACCCTGGACAGGGGAGAGGAGAGACCCAGTACTTC.